This TCR beta chain was recorded in a study of cytomegalovirus exposure and HLA in healthy donors. The CDR3 has 15 residues. Germline V gene sequence: CDR1 MRHNA, CDR2 SNTAGT. Germline trimming cut 6 bases from V and 6 bases from J; bases unmatched to any gene: 12. Each donor's status was that of a healthy bone marrow donor. The primer mix had 60 Vbeta and 13 Jbeta primers. The method was immunoSEQ multiplex PCR; TCRdb's version includes in-frame clones alone and lacks a portion of them. The data contain approximately 140,000 clones, 78% of them singletons. This receptor was taken from a male donor in good health and CMV-seronegative. This chain links TRBV6-4 with TRBJ2-7; 9 bases are shared with TRBD2. The sequencing sample was made of PBMCs. CDR3 DNA: TGTGCCAGCAGCGGGGTAGCGGGAGTAACTGGCGAGCAGTACTTC. Protein product: CASSGVAGVTGEQYF.